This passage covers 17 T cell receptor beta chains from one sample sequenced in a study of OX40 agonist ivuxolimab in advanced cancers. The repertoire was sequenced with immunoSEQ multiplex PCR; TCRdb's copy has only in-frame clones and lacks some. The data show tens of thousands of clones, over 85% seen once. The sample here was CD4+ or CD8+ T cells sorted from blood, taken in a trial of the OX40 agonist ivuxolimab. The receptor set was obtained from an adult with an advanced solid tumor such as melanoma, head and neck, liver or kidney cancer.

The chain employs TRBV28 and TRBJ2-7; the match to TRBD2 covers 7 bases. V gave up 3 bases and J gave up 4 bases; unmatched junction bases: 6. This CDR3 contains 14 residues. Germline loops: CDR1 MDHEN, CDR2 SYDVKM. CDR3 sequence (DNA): TGTGCCAGCAGTTTCGGGCGGGAGCCTTACGAGCAGTACTTC. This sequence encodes CASSFGREPYEQYF. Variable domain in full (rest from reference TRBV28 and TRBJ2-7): DVKVTQSSRYLVKRTGEKVFLECVQDMDHENMFWYRQDPGLGLRLIYFSYDVKMKEKGDIPEGYSVSREKKERFSLILESASTNQTSMYLCASSFGREPYEQYFGPGTRLTVT.

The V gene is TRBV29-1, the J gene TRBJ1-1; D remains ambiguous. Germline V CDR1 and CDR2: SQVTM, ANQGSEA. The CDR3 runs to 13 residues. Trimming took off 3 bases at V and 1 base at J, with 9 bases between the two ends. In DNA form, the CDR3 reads TGCAGCGTTGACCTCGTTGGGAACACTGAAGCTTTCTTT. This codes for CSVDLVGNTEAFF.

The CDR3: CSASGYYSYNEQFF. The CDR3 DNA sequence: TGCAGCGCTAGCGGATACTACTCCTACAATGAGCAGTTCTTC. V usage is TRBV29-1 and J usage is TRBJ2-1, with 7 positions matching TRBD2. CDR1 SQVTM and CDR2 ANQGSEA come from the germline V gene. Losses at the gene ends were 7 bases for V and 0 bases for J; bases not matched to a gene: 6. The CDR3 is made up of 14 amino acids.

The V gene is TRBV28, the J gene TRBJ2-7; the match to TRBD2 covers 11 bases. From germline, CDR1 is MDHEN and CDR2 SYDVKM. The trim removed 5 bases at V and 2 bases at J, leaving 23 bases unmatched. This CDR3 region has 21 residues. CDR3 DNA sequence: TGTGCCAGCAGTACCCCCGCCCCAGGTCTAGCGGGAGGTGCACTAACCTACGAGCAGTACTTC. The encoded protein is CASSTPAPGLAGGALTYEQYF.

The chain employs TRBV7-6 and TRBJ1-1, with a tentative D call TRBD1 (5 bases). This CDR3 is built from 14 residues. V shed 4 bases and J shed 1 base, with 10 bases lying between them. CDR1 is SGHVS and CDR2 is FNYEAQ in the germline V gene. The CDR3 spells CASSSLGANTEAFF. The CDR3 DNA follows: TGTGCCAGCAGCTCGCTCGGGGCGAACACTGAAGCTTTCTTT.

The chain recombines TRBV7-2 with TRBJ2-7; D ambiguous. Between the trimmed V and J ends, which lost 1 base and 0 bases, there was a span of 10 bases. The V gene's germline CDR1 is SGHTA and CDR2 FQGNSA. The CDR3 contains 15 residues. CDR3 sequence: CASSLGFGHSYEQYF. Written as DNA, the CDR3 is TGTGCCAGCAGCTTAGGGTTCGGCCACTCCTACGAGCAGTACTTC.

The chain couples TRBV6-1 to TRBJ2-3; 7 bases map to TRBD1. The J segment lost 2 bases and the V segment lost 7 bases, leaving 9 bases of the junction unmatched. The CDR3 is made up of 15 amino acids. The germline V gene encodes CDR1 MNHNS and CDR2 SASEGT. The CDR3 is CASTLGDRVTDTQYF. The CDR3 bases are TGTGCCAGCACCTTGGGGGACAGAGTCACAGATACGCAGTATTTT.

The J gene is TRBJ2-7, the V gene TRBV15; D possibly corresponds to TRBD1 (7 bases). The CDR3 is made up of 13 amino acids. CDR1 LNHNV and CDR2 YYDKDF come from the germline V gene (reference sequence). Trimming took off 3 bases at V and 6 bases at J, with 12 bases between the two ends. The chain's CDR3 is CATSSLQGGEQYV. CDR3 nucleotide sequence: TGTGCCACCAGCAGTCTTCAGGGGGGCGAGCAGTACGTC.

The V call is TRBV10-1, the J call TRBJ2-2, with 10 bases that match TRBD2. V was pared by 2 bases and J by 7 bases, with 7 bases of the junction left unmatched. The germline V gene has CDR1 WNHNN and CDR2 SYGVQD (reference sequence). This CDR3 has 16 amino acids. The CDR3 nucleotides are TGCGCCAGCAGTGAGACAACTAGCGGGGAGTTCGGGGAGCTGTTTTTT. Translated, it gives CASSETTSGEFGELFF.

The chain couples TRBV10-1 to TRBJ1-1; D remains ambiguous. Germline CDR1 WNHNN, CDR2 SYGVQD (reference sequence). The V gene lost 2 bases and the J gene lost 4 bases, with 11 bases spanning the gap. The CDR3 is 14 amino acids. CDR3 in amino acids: CASSEPSVSTEAFF. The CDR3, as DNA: TGCGCCAGCAGTGAGCCGTCGGTAAGCACTGAAGCTTTCTTT.

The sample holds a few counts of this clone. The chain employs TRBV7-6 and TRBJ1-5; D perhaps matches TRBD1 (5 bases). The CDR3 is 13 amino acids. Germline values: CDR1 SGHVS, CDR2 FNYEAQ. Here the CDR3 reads CASAGTPNQPQHF. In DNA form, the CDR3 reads TGTGCGAGCGCCGGGACCCCCAATCAGCCCCAGCATTTT.

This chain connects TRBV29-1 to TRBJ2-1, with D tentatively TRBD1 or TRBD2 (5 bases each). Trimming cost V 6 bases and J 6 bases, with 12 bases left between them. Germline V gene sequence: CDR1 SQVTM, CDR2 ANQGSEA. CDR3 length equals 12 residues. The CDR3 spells CSVAPGPNEQFF. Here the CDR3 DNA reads TGCAGCGTAGCACCGGGACCCAATGAGCAGTTCTTC.

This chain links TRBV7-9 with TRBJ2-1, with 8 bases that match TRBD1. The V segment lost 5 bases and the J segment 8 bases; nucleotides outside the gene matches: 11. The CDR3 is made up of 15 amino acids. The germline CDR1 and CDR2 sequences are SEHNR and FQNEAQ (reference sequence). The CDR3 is CASSTTGTGGYEQFF. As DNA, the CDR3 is TGTGCCAGCAGCACCACCGGGACAGGCGGGTATGAGCAGTTCTTC.

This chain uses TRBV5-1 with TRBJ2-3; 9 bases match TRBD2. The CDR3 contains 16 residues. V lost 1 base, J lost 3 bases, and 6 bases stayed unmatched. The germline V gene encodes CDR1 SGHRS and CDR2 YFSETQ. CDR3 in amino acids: CASSLRRGGATDTQYF. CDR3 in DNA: TGCGCCAGCAGCTTGAGGCGCGGGGGGGCAACAGATACGCAGTATTTT.

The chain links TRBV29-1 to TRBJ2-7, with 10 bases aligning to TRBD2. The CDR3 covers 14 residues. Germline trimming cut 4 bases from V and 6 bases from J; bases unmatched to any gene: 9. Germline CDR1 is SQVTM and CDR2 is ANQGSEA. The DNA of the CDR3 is TGCAGCGTTGGGGGTCTAGCGGGAGCTGGCGAGCAGTACTTC. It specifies CSVGGLAGAGEQYF.

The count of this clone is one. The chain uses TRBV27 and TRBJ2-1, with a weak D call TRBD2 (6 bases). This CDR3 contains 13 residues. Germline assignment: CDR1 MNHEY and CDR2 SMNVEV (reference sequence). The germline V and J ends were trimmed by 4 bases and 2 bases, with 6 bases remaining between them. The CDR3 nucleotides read TGTGCCAGCAGTTGGGGGGCCTACAATGAGCAGTTCTTC. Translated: CASSWGAYNEQFF.

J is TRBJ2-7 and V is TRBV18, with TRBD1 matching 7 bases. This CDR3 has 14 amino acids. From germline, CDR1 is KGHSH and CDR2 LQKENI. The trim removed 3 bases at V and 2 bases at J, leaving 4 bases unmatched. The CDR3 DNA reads TGTGCCAGCTCACCTCGGGACAGCCCCTACGAGCAGTACTTC. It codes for CASSPRDSPYEQYF.